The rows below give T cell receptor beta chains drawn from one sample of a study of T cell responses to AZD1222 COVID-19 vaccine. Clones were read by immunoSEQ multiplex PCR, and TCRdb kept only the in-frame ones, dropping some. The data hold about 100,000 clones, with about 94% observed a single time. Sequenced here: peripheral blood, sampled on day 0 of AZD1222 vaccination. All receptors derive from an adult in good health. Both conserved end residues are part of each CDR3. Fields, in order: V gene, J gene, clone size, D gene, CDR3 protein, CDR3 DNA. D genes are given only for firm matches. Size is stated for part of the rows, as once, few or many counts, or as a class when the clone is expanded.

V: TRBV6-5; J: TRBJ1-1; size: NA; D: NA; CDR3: CASSLRPLRTEAFF; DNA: TGTGCCAGCTCCCTTAGACCCCTCAGGACTGAAGCTTTCTTT
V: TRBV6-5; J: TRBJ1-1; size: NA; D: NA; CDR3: CASFTGSTEAFF; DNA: TGTGCCAGTTTCACAGGGAGTACTGAAGCTTTCTTT
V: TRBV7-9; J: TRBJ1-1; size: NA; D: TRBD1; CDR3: CASSFSNRGPNTEAFF; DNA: TGTGCCAGCAGCTTTTCGAACAGGGGACCTAACACTGAAGCTTTCTTT
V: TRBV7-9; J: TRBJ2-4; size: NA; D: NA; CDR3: CASSLMVTGNIQYF; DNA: TGTGCCAGCAGCTTAATGGTCACGGGAAACATTCAGTACTTC
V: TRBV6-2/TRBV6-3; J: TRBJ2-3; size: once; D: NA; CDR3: CASSYDTRTDTQYF; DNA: TGTGCCAGCAGTTACGACACCCGCACAGATACGCAGTATTTT
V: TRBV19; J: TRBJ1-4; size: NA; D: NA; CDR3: CASSLGGKLFF; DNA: TGTGCCAGTAGTCTCGGGGGAAAACTGTTTTTT
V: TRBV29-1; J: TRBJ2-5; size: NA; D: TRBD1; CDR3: CSVESRRDRGRETQYF; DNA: TGCAGCGTTGAATCCCGCCGGGACAGGGGGCGAGAGACCCAGTACTTC
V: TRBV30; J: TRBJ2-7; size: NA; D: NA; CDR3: CAWIGPGSYEQYF; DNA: TGTGCCTGGATCGGTCCGGGCTCCTACGAGCAGTACTTC
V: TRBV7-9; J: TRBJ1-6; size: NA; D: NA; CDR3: CASSWAGLGNSPLHF; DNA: TGTGCCAGCAGCTGGGCGGGGCTCGGGAATTCACCCCTCCACTTT
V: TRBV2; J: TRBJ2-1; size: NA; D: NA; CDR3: CASMEDLHEQFF; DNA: TGTGCCAGCATGGAGGACCTCCATGAGCAGTTCTTC
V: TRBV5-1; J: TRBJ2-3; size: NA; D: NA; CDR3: CASSLPGLDTQYF; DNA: TGCGCCAGCAGCTTGCCAGGACTAGATACGCAGTATTTT
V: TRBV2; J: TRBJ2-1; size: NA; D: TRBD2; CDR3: CASGAGLAGHEQFF; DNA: TGTGCCAGCGGCGCGGGACTAGCGGGCCATGAGCAGTTCTTC
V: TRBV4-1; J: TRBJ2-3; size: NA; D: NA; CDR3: CASASAPAGDTQYF; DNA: TGCGCCAGCGCAAGCGCCCCGGCCGGGGATACGCAGTATTTT
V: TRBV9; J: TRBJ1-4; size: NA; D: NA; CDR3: CASSPGNPEKLFF; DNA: TGTGCCAGCAGCCCGGGGAATCCCGAAAAACTGTTTTTT
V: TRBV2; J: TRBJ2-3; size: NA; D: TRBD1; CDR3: CASIDRGNTDTQYF; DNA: TGTGCCAGCATAGACAGGGGGAACACAGATACGCAGTATTTT
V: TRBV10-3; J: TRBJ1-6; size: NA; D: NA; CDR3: CAISESTASYNSPLHF; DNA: TGTGCCATCAGTGAGTCGACAGCCTCCTATAATTCACCCCTCCACTTT
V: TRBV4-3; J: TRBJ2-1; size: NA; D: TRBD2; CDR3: CASSQRLAEAYNEQFF; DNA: TGCGCCAGCAGCCAAAGACTAGCGGAGGCCTACAATGAGCAGTTCTTC
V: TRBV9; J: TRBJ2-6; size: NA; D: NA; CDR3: CASSVGPGGLGANVLTF; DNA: TGTGCCAGCAGCGTAGGACCCGGGGGGCTCGGGGCCAACGTCCTGACTTTC
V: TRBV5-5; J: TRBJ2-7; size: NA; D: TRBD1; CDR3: CASSQVDREVTSYEQYF; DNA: TGTGCCAGCAGCCAGGTGGACAGGGAGGTGACTTCCTACGAGCAGTACTTC
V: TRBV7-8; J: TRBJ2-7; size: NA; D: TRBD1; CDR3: CASSLEGTGVYEQYF; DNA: TGTGCCAGCAGCTTAGAGGGGACAGGGGTATACGAGCAGTACTTC
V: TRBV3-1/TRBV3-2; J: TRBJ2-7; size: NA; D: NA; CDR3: CASSQLRSSYEQYF; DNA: TGTGCCAGCAGCCAACTCAGGAGCTCCTACGAGCAGTACTTC
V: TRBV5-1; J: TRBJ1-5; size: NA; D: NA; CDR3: CASSLGHDSNQPQHF; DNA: TGCGCCAGCAGCTTGGGACACGATAGCAATCAGCCCCAGCATTTT
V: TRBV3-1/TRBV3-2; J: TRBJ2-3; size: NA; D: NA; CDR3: CASRAGDYTDTQYF; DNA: TGTGCCAGCAGGGCAGGGGACTACACAGATACGCAGTATTTT
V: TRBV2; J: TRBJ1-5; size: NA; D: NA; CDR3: CASTREGWNNQPQHF; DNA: TGTGCCAGCACCCGTGAGGGGTGGAACAATCAGCCCCAGCATTTT
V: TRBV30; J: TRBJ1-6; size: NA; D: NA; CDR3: CAWSVSSEGAPLHF; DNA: TGTGCCTGGAGTGTTAGCTCCGAGGGAGCACCCCTCCACTTT
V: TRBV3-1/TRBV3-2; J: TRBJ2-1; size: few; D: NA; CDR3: CASSPQNREFSYNEQFF; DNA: TGTGCCAGCAGCCCCCAAAACCGGGAATTCTCCTACAATGAGCAGTTCTTC
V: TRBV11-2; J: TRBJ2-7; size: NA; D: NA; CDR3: CASSLGPSSYEQYF; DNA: TGTGCCAGCAGCTTAGGACCCAGCTCCTACGAGCAGTACTTC
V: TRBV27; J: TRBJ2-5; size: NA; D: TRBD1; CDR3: CASSPGQGQGTQYF; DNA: TGTGCCAGCAGCCCGGGACAGGGGCAGGGGACCCAGTACTTC
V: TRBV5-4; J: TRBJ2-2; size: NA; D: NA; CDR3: CASSSLSSGTGELFF; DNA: TGTGCCAGCAGCTCCCTGAGTAGCGGCACCGGGGAGCTGTTTTTT
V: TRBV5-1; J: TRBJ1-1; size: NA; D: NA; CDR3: CASSLVPGIANTEAFF; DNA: TGCGCCAGCAGCTTGGTCCCAGGGATTGCGAACACTGAAGCTTTCTTT
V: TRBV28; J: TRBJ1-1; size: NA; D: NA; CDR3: CASSLSGAFEAFF; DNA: TGTGCCAGCAGTTTATCGGGGGCCTTCGAAGCTTTCTTT
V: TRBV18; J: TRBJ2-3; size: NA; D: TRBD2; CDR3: CASSIASGSSDTQYF; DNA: TGTGCCAGCTCAATTGCTAGCGGGAGTTCGGATACGCAGTATTTT
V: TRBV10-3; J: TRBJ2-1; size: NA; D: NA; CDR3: CAISDTSDEQFF; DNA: TGTGCCATCAGTGACACGAGCGATGAGCAGTTCTTC
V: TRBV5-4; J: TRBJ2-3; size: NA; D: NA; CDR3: CASSLAGDAADTQYF; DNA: TGTGCCAGCAGCTTGGCCGGGGACGCGGCAGATACGCAGTATTTT
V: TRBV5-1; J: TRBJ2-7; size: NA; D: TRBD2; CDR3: CASSLATRTSGRGYEQYF; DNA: TGCGCCAGCAGCTTGGCCACTAGGACTAGCGGGAGAGGCTATGAGCAGTACTTC
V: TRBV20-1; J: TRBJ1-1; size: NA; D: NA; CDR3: CSVGDVVAFF; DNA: TGCAGTGTTGGAGACGTGGTAGCTTTCTTT
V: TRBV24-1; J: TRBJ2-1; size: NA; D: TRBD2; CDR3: CATSASGTSGGDEQFF; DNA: TGTGCCACCAGTGCTTCCGGGACTAGCGGGGGCGATGAGCAGTTCTTC
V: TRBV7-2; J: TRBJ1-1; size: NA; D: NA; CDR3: CASSSVGAEAFF; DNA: TGTGCCAGCAGCTCTGTCGGGGCTGAAGCTTTCTTT
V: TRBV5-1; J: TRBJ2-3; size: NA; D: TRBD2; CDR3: CASSVATSGSSTDTQYF; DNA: TGCGCCAGCAGCGTCGCGACTAGCGGGAGCAGCACAGATACGCAGTATTTT
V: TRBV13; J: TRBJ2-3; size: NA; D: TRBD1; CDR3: CASSPTQDRGTDTQYF; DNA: TGTGCCAGCAGCCCTACCCAGGACAGGGGCACAGATACGCAGTATTTT
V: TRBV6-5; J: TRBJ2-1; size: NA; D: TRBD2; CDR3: CASSRLAGGGDEQFF; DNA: TGTGCCAGCAGTCGACTAGCGGGAGGTGGTGATGAGCAGTTCTTC
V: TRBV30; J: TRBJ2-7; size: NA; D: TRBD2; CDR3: CAWTLAGGPEQYF; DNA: TGTGCCTGGACACTAGCGGGAGGGCCAGAGCAGTACTTC
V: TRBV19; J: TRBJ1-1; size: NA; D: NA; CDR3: CASSQQANTEAFF; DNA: TGTGCCAGTAGCCAACAGGCGAACACTGAAGCTTTCTTT
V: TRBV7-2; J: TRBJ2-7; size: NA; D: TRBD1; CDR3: CASRPGQGANEQYF; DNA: TGTGCCAGCAGACCGGGACAGGGGGCAAACGAGCAGTACTTC
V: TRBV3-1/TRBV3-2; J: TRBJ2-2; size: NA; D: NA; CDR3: CASSQMAPGELFF; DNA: TGTGCCAGCAGCCAAATGGCCCCCGGGGAGCTGTTTTTT
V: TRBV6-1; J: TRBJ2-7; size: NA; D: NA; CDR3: CASSEAWGRYYEQYF; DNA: TGTGCCAGCAGTGAAGCGTGGGGACGGTACTACGAGCAGTACTTC